These T cell receptor beta chains were read from a single sample in a study of shared clonotypes between healthy human individuals. Sequenced by immunoSEQ multiplex PCR; TCRdb stores in-frame clones only, minus some. The sample carries approximately 2,000,000 clones, around 93% recorded once. Sequenced material: naive CD4+ T cells from PBMCs. All receptors derive from a man aged 18-30 years in good health. Some clones in this sample may be carry-over from other donors' samples. Each CDR3 is given with its conserved first and last residue. D genes are given only for firm matches. A clone size is listed for some rows: how often the clone was seen (once, few, many), or a class if it is expanded.

length: 14
size: -
D: -
J: TRBJ2-7
V: TRBV2
CDR3: CASSEAVRTSEQYF
DNA: TGTGCCAGCAGTGAAGCCGTGAGGACATCCGAGCAGTACTTC

length: 13
size: -
D: -
J: TRBJ1-4
V: TRBV9
CDR3: CASSVDQGEKLFF
DNA: TGTGCCAGCAGCGTAGATCAGGGGGAAAAACTGTTTTTT

length: 13
size: -
D: -
J: TRBJ1-2
V: TRBV30
CDR3: CAWSLQAGGGYTF
DNA: TGTGCCTGGAGCCTACAGGCGGGGGGTGGCTACACCTTC

length: 15
size: -
D: -
J: TRBJ1-1
V: TRBV25-1
CDR3: CASSPAFVGNTEAFF
DNA: TGTGCCAGCAGTCCCGCGTTCGTGGGGAACACTGAAGCTTTCTTT

length: 13
size: -
D: -
J: TRBJ1-6
V: TRBV6-5
CDR3: CASSLRARSPLHF
DNA: TGTGCCAGCAGCCTCAGGGCGCGATCACCCCTCCACTTT

length: 15
size: -
D: -
J: TRBJ1-6
V: TRBV25-1
CDR3: CASASHTSYNSPLHF
DNA: TGTGCCAGCGCTTCACACACCTCCTATAATTCACCCCTCCACTTT

length: 15
size: many
D: -
J: TRBJ2-1
V: TRBV11-2
CDR3: CASSLDGAWHNEQFF
DNA: TGTGCCAGCAGCTTAGATGGAGCGTGGCACAATGAGCAGTTCTTC

length: 13
size: once
D: -
J: TRBJ1-1
V: TRBV6-1
CDR3: CASSEALHTEAFF
DNA: TGTGCCAGCAGTGAAGCGTTACACACTGAAGCTTTCTTT

length: 13
size: once
D: TRBD2
J: TRBJ2-3
V: TRBV2
CDR3: CASGGLEADTQYF
DNA: TGTGCCAGCGGAGGACTAGAGGCAGATACGCAGTATTTT

length: 15
size: -
D: TRBD2
J: TRBJ2-7
V: TRBV18
CDR3: CASSPLAGGIYEQYF
DNA: TGTGCCAGCTCACCACTAGCGGGGGGAATCTACGAGCAGTACTTC

length: 16
size: -
D: -
J: TRBJ2-1
V: TRBV9
CDR3: CASSAPDGTPRDEQFF
DNA: TGTGCCAGCAGCGCCCCGGACGGGACCCCGAGGGATGAGCAGTTCTTC

length: 11
size: once
D: -
J: TRBJ2-7
V: TRBV20-1
CDR3: CSARAYYEQYF
DNA: TGCAGTGCTAGGGCCTACTACGAGCAGTACTTC

length: 16
size: -
D: TRBD1
J: TRBJ2-7
V: TRBV28
CDR3: CASSKVGDRLQYEQYF
DNA: TGTGCCAGCAGTAAAGTGGGGGACAGGCTTCAATACGAGCAGTACTTC

length: 16
size: -
D: -
J: TRBJ1-2
V: TRBV5-6
CDR3: CASSLAFSLANYGYTF
DNA: TGTGCCAGCAGCTTGGCCTTCAGTTTAGCTAACTATGGCTACACCTTC

length: 13
size: -
D: -
J: TRBJ2-2
V: TRBV2
CDR3: CASSIEHTGELFF
DNA: TGTGCCAGCAGTATTGAACACACCGGGGAGCTGTTTTTT

length: 15
size: -
D: -
J: TRBJ1-5
V: TRBV4-3
CDR3: CASSQAVGPNQPQHF
DNA: TGCGCCAGCAGCCAAGCCGTCGGTCCCAATCAGCCCCAGCATTTT

length: 16
size: -
D: TRBD1
J: TRBJ1-1
V: TRBV11-3
CDR3: CASSLAGGGGGTEAFF
DNA: TGTGCCAGCAGCTTAGCAGGGGGCGGTGGGGGCACTGAAGCTTTCTTT

length: 15
size: -
D: TRBD2
J: TRBJ2-1
V: TRBV6-1
CDR3: CASSPISSGRNEQFF
DNA: TGTGCCAGCAGTCCAATCAGTAGCGGGAGAAATGAGCAGTTCTTC

length: 16
size: -
D: TRBD2
J: TRBJ2-5
V: TRBV11-3
CDR3: CASSLGLAGAQETQYF
DNA: TGTGCCAGCAGCTTAGGCCTAGCGGGGGCACAAGAGACCCAGTACTTC

length: 15
size: -
D: -
J: TRBJ2-2
V: TRBV6-6
CDR3: CASRALGANTGELFF
DNA: TGTGCCAGCAGGGCTTTGGGTGCGAACACCGGGGAGCTGTTTTTT

length: 14
size: -
D: TRBD2
J: TRBJ2-7
V: TRBV2
CDR3: CASRAGLVVDEQYF
DNA: TGTGCCAGCAGAGCTGGACTAGTCGTCGACGAGCAGTACTTC

length: 15
size: -
D: -
J: TRBJ2-1
V: TRBV21-1
CDR3: CASSKGSGSGNEQFF
DNA: TGTGCCAGCAGCAAAGGGAGCGGGAGCGGCAATGAGCAGTTCTTC

length: 14
size: -
D: TRBD2
J: TRBJ2-1
V: TRBV4-3
CDR3: CASSHTGTSNEQFF
DNA: TGCGCCAGCAGCCATACCGGGACTAGCAATGAGCAGTTCTTC

length: 16
size: -
D: TRBD2
J: TRBJ2-1
V: TRBV11-1
CDR3: CASSFRTSGVDNEQFF
DNA: TGTGCCAGCAGCTTTCGGACTAGCGGGGTGGACAATGAGCAGTTCTTC

length: 12
size: -
D: -
J: TRBJ2-7
V: TRBV6-1
CDR3: CAILRESYEQYF
DNA: TGTGCCATCCTTCGCGAGTCCTACGAGCAGTACTTC

length: 16
size: -
D: TRBD2
J: TRBJ2-4
V: TRBV7-8
CDR3: CASSLGAGTSVNIQYF
DNA: TGTGCCAGCAGCTTAGGCGCTGGGACTAGCGTAAACATTCAGTACTTC

length: 14
size: -
D: -
J: TRBJ1-4
V: TRBV21-1
CDR3: CASLAQGRKEKLFF
DNA: TGTGCCAGCCTAGCCCAGGGGAGAAAGGAAAAACTGTTTTTT

length: 14
size: -
D: -
J: TRBJ2-2
V: TRBV5-1
CDR3: CASSFWGPTGELFF
DNA: TGCGCCAGCAGCTTTTGGGGGCCCACCGGGGAGCTGTTTTTT

length: 15
size: -
D: TRBD2
J: TRBJ2-1
V: TRBV28
CDR3: CATIAGGSSYNEQFF
DNA: TGTGCCACCATAGCGGGAGGGAGCTCCTACAATGAGCAGTTCTTC

length: 15
size: -
D: -
J: TRBJ2-1
V: TRBV10-3
CDR3: CASAFDRGSYNEQFF
DNA: TGTGCCAGCGCCTTTGACAGAGGCTCCTACAATGAGCAGTTCTTC

length: 16
size: -
D: -
J: TRBJ2-1
V: TRBV11-2
CDR3: CASSLHAGGVDLEQFF
DNA: TGTGCCAGCAGCTTACACGCGGGCGGGGTGGATCTTGAGCAGTTCTTC

length: 14
size: -
D: -
J: TRBJ2-2
V: TRBV2
CDR3: CASSRDGYTGELFF
DNA: TGTGCCAGCAGTCGGGATGGTTACACCGGGGAGCTGTTTTTT

length: 13
size: -
D: -
J: TRBJ1-2
V: TRBV6-6
CDR3: CASSPRRVWGYTF
DNA: TGTGCCAGCAGCCCCCGGAGGGTGTGGGGCTACACCTTC

length: 20
size: -
D: TRBD1
J: TRBJ1-5
V: TRBV5-8
CDR3: CASSSPTEGAGPWGNQPQHF
DNA: TGTGCCAGCAGCTCCCCAACGGAGGGGGCCGGGCCGTGGGGCAATCAGCCCCAGCATTTT

length: 14
size: -
D: TRBD1
J: TRBJ2-1
V: TRBV10-3
CDR3: CATADGQGHNEQFF
DNA: TGTGCCACCGCGGACGGACAGGGACACAATGAGCAGTTCTTC

length: 12
size: few
D: -
J: TRBJ1-5
V: TRBV28
CDR3: CASSLKGQPQHF
DNA: TGTGCCAGCAGTTTAAAAGGTCAGCCCCAGCATTTT

length: 15
size: -
D: TRBD2
J: TRBJ2-3
V: TRBV19
CDR3: CASSGSRTRGDTQYF
DNA: TGTGCCAGTAGTGGTTCGAGGACTAGAGGGGATACGCAGTATTTT

length: 11
size: -
D: -
J: TRBJ2-5
V: TRBV5-1
CDR3: CASSDQETQYF
DNA: TGCGCCAGCAGCGACCAAGAGACCCAGTACTTC

length: 13
size: -
D: -
J: TRBJ2-7
V: TRBV2
CDR3: CASSGLQVGEQYF
DNA: TGTGCCAGCAGTGGATTACAAGTTGGGGAGCAGTACTTC

length: 19
size: -
D: TRBD2
J: TRBJ2-2
V: TRBV19
CDR3: CASNTPGEFGLAGGRELFF
DNA: TGTGCCAGTAATACTCCGGGGGAGTTTGGACTAGCGGGAGGCAGGGAGCTGTTTTTT

length: 17
size: -
D: TRBD1
J: TRBJ1-2
V: TRBV5-1
CDR3: CASSSRPESGGLYGYTF
DNA: TGCGCCAGCAGCTCACGACCGGAGTCAGGGGGTCTCTATGGCTACACCTTC

length: 15
size: -
D: TRBD2
J: TRBJ2-7
V: TRBV28
CDR3: CASSSLAGGTYEQYF
DNA: TGTGCCAGCAGTTCACTAGCGGGAGGAACCTACGAGCAGTACTTC

length: 15
size: -
D: TRBD2
J: TRBJ2-3
V: TRBV7-3
CDR3: CASSPGLAGSNTQYF
DNA: TGTGCCAGCAGCCCAGGACTAGCGGGATCAAATACGCAGTATTTT

length: 14
size: -
D: -
J: TRBJ1-1
V: TRBV6-1
CDR3: CASSEVGAGSKAFF
DNA: TGTGCCAGCAGTGAAGTAGGGGCGGGGTCGAAAGCTTTCTTT

length: 13
size: -
D: -
J: TRBJ1-1
V: TRBV11-3
CDR3: CASSLTMNTEAFF
DNA: TGTGCCAGCAGCTTAACCATGAACACTGAAGCTTTCTTT

length: 16
size: -
D: -
J: TRBJ1-3
V: TRBV5-4
CDR3: CASSITPGPSGNTIYF
DNA: TGTGCCAGCAGCATCACGCCGGGCCCGTCTGGAAACACCATATATTTT

length: 16
size: -
D: -
J: TRBJ2-7
V: TRBV7-3
CDR3: CASSLNDRELSYEQYF
DNA: TGTGCCAGCAGCTTAAACGATAGAGAGCTCTCCTACGAGCAGTACTTC